The T cell receptor (beta chain) under discussion was sequenced for a study of cytomegalovirus exposure and HLA in healthy donors. Overall study findings and caveats: Later analysis found that TCR beta chains associated with HLA were more clonally expanded than other, equally common chains. Most TCR sequences proved rare, with some public TCRs found in many donors.

PCR primers comprised 60 Vbeta and 13 Jbeta primers. Profiling relied on immunoSEQ multiplex PCR, and the TCRdb table lists in-frame clones only, not all of them. The table lists hundreds of thousands of clones, roughly 87% of them singletons, with about 6.1% in the top ten. This clone has only one observation. The antigen remains unidentified. Trimming removed 5 bases from V and 4 bases from J; junction bases left unmatched: 2. This CDR3 has 13 residues. From germline, CDR1 is SQVTM and CDR2 ANQGSEA. The sequencing sample was made of PBMCs. This TCR was sampled from a man aged 35 to 55 in good health and CMV-seropositive. The rearrangement joins TRBV29-1 to TRBJ2-1; 10 bases are a match to TRBD2. As DNA, the CDR3 is TGCAGCGTTCCTAGCGGGAGTTACAATGAGCAGTTCTTC. Translation: CSVPSGSYNEQFF.